Listed below are T cell receptor beta chains from one sample, sequenced in a study of blood T cell repertoires in COVID-19. Sequenced by immunoSEQ multiplex PCR; TCRdb stores in-frame clones only, minus some. The repertoire holds tens of thousands of clones, with under 85% as singletons. Material: peripheral blood. These receptors were taken from a man in his 70s with acute or convalescent COVID-19. Each CDR3 is given with its conserved first and last residue. D genes are given only for firm matches. Size values are once, few and many counts, or a class for expanded clones, and some rows have none.

NA	TRBV7-2	NA	TRBJ1-2	CASSFSQGGHYGYTF	TGTGCCAGCAGCTTTAGTCAGGGTGGTCACTATGGCTACACCTTC
NA	TRBV4-3	TRBD1	TRBJ1-6	CASSRDRGGNSPLHF	TGCGCCAGCAGCCGAGACAGGGGCGGTAATTCACCCCTCCACTTT
few	TRBV5-4	TRBD1	TRBJ1-3	CASSQRQGIFGNTIYF	TGTGCCAGCAGCCAAAGACAGGGGATCTTCGGAAACACCATATATTTT
NA	TRBV7-8	NA	TRBJ2-7	CASSSTPTVPSYEQYF	TGTGCCAGCAGCTCCACCCCGACAGTCCCGTCCTACGAGCAGTACTTC
NA	TRBV7-2	TRBD2	TRBJ2-3	CASSVNSGGALDTQYF	TGTGCCAGCAGCGTTAATAGCGGGGGGGCCTTGGATACGCAGTATTTT
NA	TRBV2	NA	TRBJ1-1	CASSGTFLNTEAFF	TGTGCCAGCAGTGGGACTTTCCTGAACACTGAAGCTTTCTTT
NA	TRBV19	NA	TRBJ2-3	CASSIVARRTDTQYF	TGTGCCAGTAGTATAGTGGCGAGGAGGACAGATACGCAGTATTTT
NA	TRBV18	TRBD1	TRBJ2-7	CASSPGTGLTYEQYF	TGTGCCAGCTCACCCGGGACAGGATTAACCTACGAGCAGTACTTC
NA	TRBV4-2	NA	TRBJ2-1	CASSQADSRVNEQFF	TGTGCCAGCAGCCAAGCAGACTCCAGGGTGAATGAGCAGTTCTTC
few	TRBV19	TRBD1	TRBJ2-7	CASSMPGQLLYEQYF	TGTGCCAGTAGTATGCCGGGACAGTTGCTCTACGAGCAGTACTTC
NA	TRBV19	TRBD1	TRBJ2-7	CASSPRTGTYEQYF	TGTGCCAGTAGTCCTCGGACAGGCACCTACGAGCAGTACTTC
NA	TRBV6-2/TRBV6-3	NA	TRBJ1-5	CASSYSGGTNQPQHF	TGTGCCAGCAGTTACTCGGGGGGAACCAATCAGCCCCAGCATTTT
NA	TRBV28	NA	TRBJ2-7	CASSRPRGGSYEQYF	TGTGCCAGCAGTCGACCAAGGGGTGGGTCCTACGAGCAGTACTTC
NA	TRBV29-1	NA	TRBJ2-1	CSGGPSSYNEQFF	TGCAGCGGTGGCCCCAGTTCCTACAATGAGCAGTTCTTC
few	TRBV10-3	NA	TRBJ2-7	CAISDPTQLSYEQYF	TGTGCCATCAGTGACCCAACGCAACTCTCCTACGAGCAGTACTTC
once	TRBV3-1/TRBV3-2	NA	TRBJ2-6	CASSQPRGVGANVLTF	TGTGCCAGCAGCCAGCCCAGGGGGGTCGGGGCCAACGTCCTGACTTTC
NA	TRBV19	NA	TRBJ2-7	CASTHVGGSYEQYF	TGTGCCAGTACTCACGTCGGGGGCTCCTACGAGCAGTACTTC
NA	TRBV5-8	TRBD1	TRBJ2-2	CASSLGDRSTGELFF	TGTGCCAGCAGCTTGGGGGACAGGAGCACCGGGGAGCTGTTTTTT
NA	TRBV6-2/TRBV6-3	NA	TRBJ2-7	CASSSTASEQYF	TGTGCCAGCAGTTCGACAGCCTCCGAGCAGTACTTC
once	TRBV24-1	NA	TRBJ1-2	CATSEIQGRGYTF	TGTGCCACCAGTGAAATTCAGGGCCGAGGCTACACCTTC
NA	TRBV28	TRBD1	TRBJ1-1	CASSFPGQGSTEAFF	TGTGCCAGCAGTTTCCCCGGACAGGGAAGCACTGAAGCTTTCTTT
NA	TRBV5-1	TRBD2	TRBJ2-7	CASSQRERYEQYF	TGCGCCAGCAGCCAGCGGGAGCGCTACGAGCAGTACTTC
NA	TRBV7-7	TRBD2	TRBJ2-2	CASSPNLAVAGGNTGELFF	TGTGCCAGCAGCCCCAATTTAGCAGTAGCGGGGGGAAACACCGGGGAGCTGTTTTTT
NA	TRBV2	NA	TRBJ1-2	CASKANPGYGYTF	TGTGCCAGCAAAGCCAACCCGGGCTATGGCTACACCTTC
NA	TRBV5-1	NA	TRBJ1-1	CASSATQVNTEAFF	TGCGCCAGCAGCGCGACACAGGTGAACACTGAAGCTTTCTTT
NA	TRBV28	NA	TRBJ2-7	CASSLGDTTYEQYF	TGTGCCAGCAGTTTAGGGGACACGACCTACGAGCAGTACTTC
few	TRBV19	NA	TRBJ2-2	CASSPGMRDTGELFF	TGTGCCAGTAGTCCTGGGATGAGGGATACCGGGGAGCTGTTTTTT
NA	TRBV5-4	TRBD2	TRBJ2-1	CASSLGVAGDKPYNEQFF	TGTGCCAGCAGCTTGGGGGTAGCGGGAGATAAACCGTACAATGAGCAGTTCTTC
NA	TRBV4-1	NA	TRBJ1-1	CASSQRRGRNTEAFF	TGCGCCAGCAGCCAACGGCGGGGACGAAACACTGAAGCTTTCTTT
NA	TRBV5-6	NA	TRBJ1-1	CASSSSGTEAFF	TGTGCCAGCAGCTCCTCGGGGACTGAAGCTTTCTTT
NA	TRBV7-9	NA	TRBJ1-2	CASALRGGEISGYTF	TGTGCCAGCGCCCTTCGGGGTGGGGAGATCTCCGGCTACACCTTC
NA	TRBV6-5	TRBD1	TRBJ1-1	CAPPLDRANTEAFF	TGTGCCCCGCCCCTAGACAGGGCGAACACTGAAGCTTTCTTT
NA	TRBV6-2/TRBV6-3	TRBD2	TRBJ2-2	CASSPTSGWTGELFF	TGTGCCAGCAGTCCGACTAGCGGGTGGACCGGGGAGCTGTTTTTT
NA	TRBV5-4	NA	TRBJ1-1	CASSSQGLEFTEAFF	TGTGCCAGCAGCTCACAGGGTTTGGAGTTTACTGAAGCTTTCTTT
many	TRBV9	NA	TRBJ2-3	CASSVGAGSTDTQYF	TGTGCCAGCAGCGTAGGTGCGGGGAGCACAGATACGCAGTATTTT
NA	TRBV3-1/TRBV3-2	TRBD1	TRBJ1-1	CASSQLGTADEAFF	TGTGCCAGCAGCCAACTCGGGACAGCGGATGAAGCTTTCTTT
few	TRBV18	NA	TRBJ1-2	CASSPGATNYGYTF	TGTGCCAGCTCACCAGGAGCTACTAACTATGGCTACACCTTC
NA	TRBV7-8	TRBD2	TRBJ2-5	CASSFSGLAGPETQYF	TGTGCCAGCAGCTTTAGTGGACTAGCGGGACCAGAGACCCAGTACTTC
NA	TRBV27	NA	TRBJ2-7	CATKSAGNPSYEQYF	TGTGCCACCAAGAGTGCAGGGAATCCGTCCTACGAGCAGTACTTC
NA	TRBV21-1	NA	TRBJ1-1	CASSSRGTGQITEAFF	TGTGCCAGCAGCTCTAGGGGTACAGGGCAAATCACTGAAGCTTTCTTT
NA	TRBV5-6	NA	TRBJ1-2	CASSLGEAEGGYTF	TGTGCCAGCAGCCTGGGGGAGGCGGAGGGTGGCTACACCTTC
NA	TRBV7-2	TRBD1	TRBJ1-4	CASRSGQGVVEKLFF	TGTGCCAGCAGGTCGGGACAGGGCGTGGTTGAAAAACTGTTTTTT
NA	TRBV10-3	NA	TRBJ2-5	CAISESRQVGTQYF	TGTGCCATCAGTGAGTCTCGTCAGGTAGGGACCCAGTACTTC
NA	TRBV5-1	TRBD1	TRBJ1-4	CASSHGQGAGEKLFF	TGCGCCAGCAGCCACGGACAGGGGGCTGGTGAAAAACTGTTTTTT
NA	TRBV9	TRBD1	TRBJ2-3	CASAGQVSTDTQYF	TGTGCCAGCGCCGGACAGGTGAGCACAGATACGCAGTATTTT
NA	TRBV28	TRBD1	TRBJ1-6	CASSLEQGNSPLHF	TGTGCCAGCAGTTTAGAACAGGGGAATTCACCCCTCCACTTT
NA	TRBV6-2/TRBV6-3	TRBD1	TRBJ2-7	CASSPLGGREQYF	TGTGCCAGCAGCCCATTAGGGGGCCGCGAGCAGTACTTC
NA	TRBV19	NA	TRBJ2-3	CASSQADSTDTQYF	TGTGCCAGTAGTCAAGCGGACAGCACAGATACGCAGTATTTT
NA	TRBV6-1	NA	TRBJ2-6	CASSDGVSGANVLTF	TGTGCCAGCAGTGACGGGGTTTCTGGGGCCAACGTCCTGACTTTC
NA	TRBV5-8	TRBD2	TRBJ2-3	CASSSGRADTQYF	TGTGCCAGCAGCTCCGGGAGGGCAGATACGCAGTATTTT
NA	TRBV25-1	NA	TRBJ2-7	CASSHRTGLKSYEQYF	TGTGCCAGCAGCCACCGAACGGGATTAAAATCCTACGAGCAGTACTTC
NA	TRBV27	TRBD2	TRBJ2-1	CASRLAGISYNEQFF	TGTGCCAGCAGACTAGCGGGGATCTCCTACAATGAGCAGTTCTTC
once	TRBV7-8	NA	TRBJ1-5	CASSHSEAEQPQHF	TGTGCCAGCAGTCACTCGGAGGCAGAACAGCCCCAGCATTTT
NA	TRBV28	NA	TRBJ2-7	CASSLHPGYEQYF	TGTGCCAGCAGTTTACATCCGGGCTACGAGCAGTACTTC
NA	TRBV6-5	NA	TRBJ2-3	CASSYSILPPDTQYF	TGTGCCAGCAGTTACTCGATCCTACCGCCAGATACGCAGTATTTT
NA	TRBV2	NA	TRBJ1-1	CASSEQGRNTEAFF	TGTGCCAGCAGTGAACAGGGGAGGAACACTGAAGCTTTCTTT
NA	TRBV7-2	NA	TRBJ1-1	CASSPGQRTEAFF	TGTGCCAGCAGCCCAGGACAGAGGACTGAAGCTTTCTTT